This passage covers 25 T cell receptor beta chains from one sample sequenced in a study of CD8 T cells in ankylosing spondylitis. TCRdb reprocessed the 5' RACE reads via MiXCR and lists one record per CDR3 protein. The sample has under 400,000 distinct CDR3 sequences, around 10% seen once. Sequenced input: blood, either unsorted or a sorted T cell fraction (not recorded which). The receptor source for this set is a female donor with ankylosing spondylitis or in good health (not recorded which).

This clonotype was seen a handful of times. The chain uses TRBV5-1 and TRBJ2-2; D is unclear. From germline, CDR1 is SGHRS and CDR2 YFSETQ. V was clipped by 0 bases and J by 4 bases, with 13 bases between them. The CDR3 sequence is 16 residues long. The CDR3: CASSLVLGDPTGELFF. CDR3 nucleotide sequence: TGCGCCAGCAGCTTGGTTTTAGGAGACCCCACCGGGGAGCTGTTTTTT.

This clonotype was counted ten times or more. The genes are TRBV6-1 and TRBJ1-6, with D possibly being TRBD1 (6 bases). Germline V gene sequence: CDR1 MNHNS, CDR2 SASEGT. The CDR3 covers 18 residues. Deletions cut 4 bases from V and 0 bases from J, with 16 bases between. In DNA, the CDR3 is TGTGCCAGCAGTGTTGCGGGACACTCCAGCTCCTATAATTCACCCCTCCACTTT. Its protein product is CASSVAGHSSSYNSPLHF.

This clonotype was counted ten times or more. The chain is built from TRBV29-1 and TRBJ1-2; D may be TRBD1 (5 bases). The CDR3 sequence is 11 residues long. Per the germline V gene, CDR1 is SQVTM and CDR2 is ANQGSEA. The ends were cut back, 1 base at V and 11 bases at J, with 11 bases in the middle. The CDR3 sequence: CSVEGDERYTF. The CDR3 DNA is TGCAGCGTTGAAGGGGACGAGAGGTACACCTTC.

The table lists this clonotype with a few counts. The chain carries TRBV10-3 and TRBJ2-7; 8 bases align to TRBD2. This CDR3 contains 15 residues. Trimming cost V 8 bases and J 5 bases; bases outside gene matches: 14. The germline gives CDR1 ENHRY, CDR2 SYGVKD. CDR3 sequence reads: CAIAREAGVGNEQYF. The CDR3 nucleotides are TGTGCCATCGCGCGAGAAGCGGGGGTTGGCAACGAGCAGTACTTC.

There are many counts of this clonotype. The rearrangement links TRBV7-9 to TRBJ2-7, with D possibly being TRBD1 or TRBD2 (6 bases each). In germline, CDR1 is SEHNR, CDR2 FQNEAQ (reference sequence). The CDR3 is 16 residues long. Trimming pared 5 bases from V and 7 bases from J, leaving 24 bases between. The CDR3 bases are TGTGCCAGCAGCGGCAGGGGTCGGGGACTCTTTTCAGAGCAGTACTTC. Translation: CASSGRGRGLFSEQYF.

J is TRBJ1-1 and V is TRBV6-5, with 8 bases fitting TRBD1. The CDR3 loop spans 13 amino acids. Germline CDR1 reads MNHEY; CDR2 reads SVGAGI. The V segment lost 4 bases and the J segment 9 bases; nucleotides outside the gene matches: 7. CDR3 loop: CASSWDRIRQAFF. The DNA for the CDR3 is TGTGCCAGCAGTTGGGACAGGATAAGACAAGCTTTCTTT.

This chain joins TRBV28 and TRBJ2-1; unclear D gene. Germline-derived CDR1 and CDR2 are MDHEN and SYDVKM. V lost 8 bases to trimming and J lost 0 bases, with 11 bases between them. This CDR3 has 14 residues. The DNA for the CDR3 is TGTGCCAGCGGCCCACGTTTCTCCTACAATGAGCAGTTCTTC. The encoded protein is CASGPRFSYNEQFF.

Points on this clonotype: It may be a read error: a sequence one base away is much more abundant. This chain connects TRBV5-1 to TRBJ1-5, with D perhaps TRBD1 (5 bases). The J call may be faulty, since TRBJ2-3 better matches the DNA end. The germline V gene encodes CDR1 SGHRS and CDR2 YFSETQ. CDR3 size: 15 residues. CDR3 nucleotides: TGCGCCAGCAGCTTGGGAGACAGTCTCAATCAGCCCCAGTATTTT. Its protein is CASSLGDSLNQPQYF.

This clonotype was seen a few times. The rearrangement joins TRBV13 to TRBJ1-2; 7 bases agree with TRBD1. V lost 4 bases and J lost 7; bases outside the gene matches: 15. In germline, CDR1 is PRHDT, CDR2 FYEKMQ (reference sequence). CDR3 size: 16 residues. CDR3 in amino acids: CASSSLDRVMEAGYTF. DNA for the CDR3: TGTGCCAGCAGCTCCTTAGACAGGGTGATGGAGGCTGGCTACACCTTC.

About this clonotype itself: The junction shows a germline mismatch at one end, possibly a read error. V usage is TRBV5-6 and J usage is TRBJ2-7, with D possibly matching TRBD1 (6 bases). From germline, CDR1 is SGHDT and CDR2 YYEEEE. The CDR3 is 12 amino acids. The CDR3 sequence is CASSLRSQGSVF. The DNA for the CDR3 is TGTGCCAGCAGCTTGAGATCACAGGGTAGCGTTTTC.

This clonotype has more than one count but fewer than ten. The CDR3 nucleotides read TGTGCCAGCAGCCCCCAGTCCGGGACAGGGGGCAATGAGCAGTTCTTC. This translates into CASSPQSGTGGNEQFF. V gene TRBV7-2 combines with J gene TRBJ2-1; 11 positions agree with TRBD1. After removal of 5 bases from V and 6 bases from J, the junction contained 9 bases not matched to a gene. This CDR3 contains 16 residues. Germline CDR1 and CDR2: SGHTA and FQGNSA. Full variable domain (remainder filled in from reference TRBV7-2 and TRBJ2-1): GAGVSQSPSNKVTEKGKDVELRCDPISGHTALYWYRQSLGQGLEFLIYFQGNSAPDKSGLPSDRFSAERTGGSVSTLTIQRTQQEDSAVYLCASSPQSGTGGNEQFFGPGTRLTVL.

This clonotype has only a few counts. In DNA form, the CDR3 reads TGTGCCAGCAGCTTCGACGACAGGGGCGAGCAGTACTTC. Its translation: CASSFDDRGEQYF. The rearrangement uses TRBV7-7 and TRBJ2-7; 8 bases map to TRBD1. From germline, CDR1 is SSHAT and CDR2 FNYEAQ (reference sequence). V lost 3 bases to trimming and J lost 6 bases; unmatched junction nucleotides: 4. The CDR3 totals 13 residues.

This clonotype has a count of ten or more. The chain employs TRBV29-1 and TRBJ2-7; TRBD1 aligns across 7 bases. The CDR3 contains 13 residues. Trimming removed 7 bases from V and 4 bases from J; junction bases left unmatched: 10. From germline, CDR1 is SQVTM and CDR2 ANQGSEA. The CDR3: CSAGGGTAYEQYF. CDR3 sequence (DNA): TGCAGCGCCGGAGGTGGGACAGCGTACGAGCAGTACTTC.

This clonotype has just a few counts. V usage is TRBV3-1 and J usage is TRBJ2-1; no definite D call. From germline, CDR1 is LGHDT and CDR2 YNNKEL (reference sequence). The CDR3 has 14 residues. The V gene lost 0 bases and the J gene lost 7 bases, with 10 bases spanning the gap. In DNA, the CDR3 is TGTGCCAGCAGCCAAGATCCTGTTTCAAATGAGCAGTTCTTC. The encoded protein is CASSQDPVSNEQFF.

This clonotype was recorded at least ten times. This chain joins TRBV12-3 or TRBV12-4 and TRBJ2-7; perhaps TRBD1 as D (6 bases). The CDR3 contains 15 residues. V lost 4 bases and J 5 bases, leaving 18 bases between the germline ends. The CDR3 loop reads CASSSSGTFFNEQYF. The CDR3 DNA is TGTGCCAGCAGTTCATCCGGGACATTTTTCAACGAGCAGTACTTC.

This clonotype has a count of ten or more. The rearrangement joins TRBV9 to TRBJ2-1; 10 positions agree with TRBD2. Germline lookup yields CDR1 SGDLS and CDR2 YYNGEE. This CDR3 is built from 16 residues. V lost 2 bases to trimming and J lost 2 bases; unmatched junction nucleotides: 4. CDR3 coding DNA: TGTGCCAGCAGCGTTCGACTAGCGGGTGCCTACAATGAGCAGTTCTTC. Its translation: CASSVRLAGAYNEQFF.

The chain uses TRBV10-3 and TRBJ2-5; 7 bases match TRBD2. The V gene's germline CDR1 is ENHRY and CDR2 SYGVKD. With V trimmed by 11 bases and J by 0 bases, 12 bases remained unmatched. This CDR3 has 15 amino acids. This chain's CDR3 is CASTSSGTYQETQYF. CDR3 in DNA: TGTGCCTCGACCTCTAGCGGTACCTACCAAGAGACCCAGTACTTC.

This clonotype was detected ten times or more. This chain joins TRBV20-1 and TRBJ2-7; D is uncertain. Trimming shortened V by 3 bases and J by 5 bases, and 17 bases separated the two germline ends. Germline V gene sequence: CDR1 DFQATT, CDR2 SNEGSKA (reference sequence). The CDR3 has 14 residues. CDR3 loop: CSARVRSSSDEQYF. The CDR3 DNA follows: TGCAGTGCTAGGGTTAGGAGCTCGTCCGACGAGCAGTACTTC.

The chain employs TRBV18 and TRBJ2-1; the match to TRBD1 covers 7 bases. Germline V gene data show CDR1 as KGHSH and CDR2 as LQKENI. V lost 2 bases to trimming and J lost 5 bases; unmatched junction nucleotides: 3. The CDR3 has 14 amino acids. DNA for the CDR3: TGTGCCAGCTCACCAAAGGGGGCCCACAATGAGCAGTTCTTC. This codes for CASSPKGAHNEQFF.

For this clonotype: A junction boundary mismatches the germline segment, possibly from a read error. The genes are TRBV28 and TRBJ2-5, with D perhaps being TRBD1 or TRBD2 (5 bases each). Germline CDR1 and CDR2: MDHEN and SYDVKM. The CDR3 has 15 amino acids. The CDR3 loop is CASSSPAGTVTSQCF. Here the CDR3 DNA reads TGTGCCAGCAGTTCCCCTGCCGGGACCGTCACTTCCCAGTGCTTC. Full variable domain (missing parts from reference TRBV28 and TRBJ2-5): DVKVTQSSRYLVKRTGEKVFLECVQDMDHENMFWYRQDPGLGLRLIYFSYDVKMKEKGDIPEGYSVSREKKERFSLILESASTNQTSMYLCASSSPAGTVTSQCFGPGTRLLVL.

The table lists this clonotype with many counts. The chain couples TRBV7-7 to TRBJ2-1; D is unclear. The germline CDR1 and CDR2 sequences are SSHAT and FNYEAQ (reference sequence). Trimming pared 5 bases from V and 6 bases from J, leaving 11 bases between. This CDR3 spans 13 amino acids. DNA for the CDR3: TGTGCCAGCAGCCCCCACCGCACCAATGAGCAGTTCTTC. Amino acid sequence: CASSPHRTNEQFF.

This clonotype was seen many times. This chain links TRBV20-1 with TRBJ2-7, with 12 bases lining up with TRBD2. V lost 1 base to trimming and J lost 4 bases; unmatched junction nucleotides: 5. The CDR3 has 15 amino acids. The V gene's germline CDR1 is DFQATT and CDR2 SNEGSKA (reference sequence). The CDR3 region has the DNA TGCAGTGCTAGAGGTACTAGCGGGGGGACATACGAGCAGTACTTC. Encoded protein: CSARGTSGGTYEQYF.

This clonotype was picked up a small number of times. This rearrangement joins TRBV7-2 to TRBJ1-1, with D uncertain. V gave up 4 bases and J gave up 0 bases, with 12 bases separating them. Germline V gives CDR1 SGHTA, CDR2 FQGNSA. The CDR3 totals 15 residues. The DNA of the CDR3 is TGTGCCAGCAGCTCTCAATCTCTAATGAACACTGAAGCTTTCTTT. Translated, it gives CASSSQSLMNTEAFF.

The table lists this clonotype with many counts. The chain joins TRBV21-1 to TRBJ2-5; the table names TRBD1, a call not compared with the DNA. TRBV21-1 is designated a pseudogene. This CDR3 comprises 16 residues. The CDR3 nucleotides are TGTGCCAGCAGCAAACGGACAGGCCTGCGGCAAGAGACCCAGTACTTC. This sequence encodes CASSKRTGLRQETQYF.

This clonotype was seen repeatedly, ten times or more. The chain employs TRBV7-8 and TRBJ2-5, with TRBD1 matching over 9 bases. This CDR3 is 15 amino acids long. Trimming at V came to 1 base and at J to 2 bases, leaving 2 bases not matched to a gene. CDR1 and CDR2 (germline): SGHVS, FQNEAQ. CDR3 bases: TGTGCCAGCAGCTTAGAGGGACAGGGTCAAGAGACCCAGTACTTC. It translates to CASSLEGQGQETQYF.